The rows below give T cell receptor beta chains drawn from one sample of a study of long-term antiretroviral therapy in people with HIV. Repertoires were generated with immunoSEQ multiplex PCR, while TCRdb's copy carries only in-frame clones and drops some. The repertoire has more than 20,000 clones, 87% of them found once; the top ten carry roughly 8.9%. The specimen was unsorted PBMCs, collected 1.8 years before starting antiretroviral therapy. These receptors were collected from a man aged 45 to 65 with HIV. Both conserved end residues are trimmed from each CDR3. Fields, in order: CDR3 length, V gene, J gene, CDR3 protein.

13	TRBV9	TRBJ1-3	ASSVFGQAGNTIY
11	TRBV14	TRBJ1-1	ASSQDNEEKAF
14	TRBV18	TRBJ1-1	ASSRTGTGGNTEAF
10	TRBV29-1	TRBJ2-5	SVARGGETQY
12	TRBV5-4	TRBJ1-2	ASSPFGTLGGYT
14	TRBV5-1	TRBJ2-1	ASSYGAGGPFNEQF
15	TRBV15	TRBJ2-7	ATSRVEGQTLFYEQY
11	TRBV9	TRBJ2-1	ASSVETYNEQF
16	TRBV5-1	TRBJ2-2	ASSLAVPSGGYTGELF
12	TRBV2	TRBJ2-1	ASRYRGGYNEQF
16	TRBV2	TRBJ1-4	ASRARGQAFATNEKLF
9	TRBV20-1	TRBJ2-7	SSLMGHEQY
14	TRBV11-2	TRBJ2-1	ASSLYPAGGTNEQF
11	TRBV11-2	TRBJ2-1	ASSLITGGEQF
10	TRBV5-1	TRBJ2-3	ASSLGGRGRY
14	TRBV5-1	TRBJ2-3	ASSLPQTGNTDTQY
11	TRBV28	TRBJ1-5	ASSLDRNQPQH
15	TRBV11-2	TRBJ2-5	ASSPPQDRDSEETQY
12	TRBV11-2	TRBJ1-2	ASSLGAYNYGYT
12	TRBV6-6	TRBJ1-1	ASSLRTGGTEAF
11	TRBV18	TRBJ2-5	ASSPNRQETQY
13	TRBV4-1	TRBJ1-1	ASSQEQNRNTEAF
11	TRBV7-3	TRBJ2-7	ASSRDSSYEQY
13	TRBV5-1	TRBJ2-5	ASNLFELTQETQY
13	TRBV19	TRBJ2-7	ASSIDGTGYDEQY
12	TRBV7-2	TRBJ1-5	ASSLQGGDQPQH
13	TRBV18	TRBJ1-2	ASSLERGLNYGYT
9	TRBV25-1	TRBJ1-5	ASTFGGPQH
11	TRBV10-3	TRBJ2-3	AISVSSPDTQY
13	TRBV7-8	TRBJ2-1	ASSLIAGGPGEQF
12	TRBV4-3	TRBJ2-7	ASSQGGRGAEQY
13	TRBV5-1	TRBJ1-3	ASSLLGGLENTIY
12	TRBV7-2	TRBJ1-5	ASAFGGANQPQH
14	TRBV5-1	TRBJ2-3	ASSLLPRGGTDTQY
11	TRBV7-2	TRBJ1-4	ASSLGREEKLF
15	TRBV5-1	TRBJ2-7	ASSLGSLVTNAYEQY
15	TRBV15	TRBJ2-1	ATSRGFAGGVINEQF
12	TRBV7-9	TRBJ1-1	ASSPSGGVTEAF
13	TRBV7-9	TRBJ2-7	ASSLGHGRNYEQY
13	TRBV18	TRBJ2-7	ASSSYRGTAWEQY
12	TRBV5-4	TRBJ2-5	ASSSAGSQETQY
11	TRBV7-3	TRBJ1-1	ASSLNRDTEAF
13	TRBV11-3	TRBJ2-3	ASSRQGFRADTQY
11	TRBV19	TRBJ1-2	ASRKGGAYGYT
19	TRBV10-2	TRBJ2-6	ASSVRILTGFTYSGANVLT
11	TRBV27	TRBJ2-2	ASSLSYGLELF
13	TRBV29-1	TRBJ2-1	SVEGSPSSYNEQF
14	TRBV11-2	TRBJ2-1	ASSSWWDRGYNEQF